This is a list of T cell receptor beta chains from one sample in a study of T cell responses to AZD1222 COVID-19 vaccine. The repertoire was sequenced with immunoSEQ multiplex PCR; TCRdb's copy has only in-frame clones and lacks some. Seen here are approximately 140,000 clones, almost 95% observed once, and the top ten hold roughly 9.9%. The specimen was peripheral blood, collected 28 days after the second AZD1222 dose. These TCRs come from an adult who received the AZD1222 COVID-19 vaccine. The CDR3 runs from the conserved cysteine through the conserved F or W. D genes are given only for firm matches. The size field is filled for only some rows; it gives once, few, many or a size class.

D gene: .
clone size: .
V gene: TRBV7-2
J gene: TRBJ1-1
CDR3 DNA: TGTGCCAGCAGCCCACCAGCCTGGCAGGGCACTGAAGCTTTCTTT
CDR3 protein: CASSPPAWQGTEAFF

D gene: TRBD1
clone size: .
V gene: TRBV28
J gene: TRBJ2-3
CDR3 DNA: TGTGCCAGCAGTCCAGGGACAGGGGATACGCAGTATTTT
CDR3 protein: CASSPGTGDTQYF

D gene: .
clone size: .
V gene: TRBV7-9
J gene: TRBJ1-1
CDR3 DNA: TGTGCCAGCAGCTTGGGACGAATGAACACTGAAGCTTTCTTT
CDR3 protein: CASSLGRMNTEAFF

D gene: .
clone size: .
V gene: TRBV15
J gene: TRBJ1-5
CDR3 DNA: TGTGCCACCAGCCCGGGGTATAGCAATCAGCCCCAGCATTTT
CDR3 protein: CATSPGYSNQPQHF

D gene: .
clone size: .
V gene: TRBV5-1
J gene: TRBJ2-2
CDR3 DNA: TGCGCCAGCAGCTTGGTCCCGAACACCGGGGAGCTGTTTTTT
CDR3 protein: CASSLVPNTGELFF

D gene: .
clone size: .
V gene: TRBV19
J gene: TRBJ1-5
CDR3 DNA: TGTGCCAGTAAATTGTCTCGTCCCCTCGGGAATCAGCCCCAGCATTTT
CDR3 protein: CASKLSRPLGNQPQHF

D gene: .
clone size: .
V gene: TRBV4-1
J gene: TRBJ2-1
CDR3 DNA: TGCGCCAGCAGCCCGTTATACTCGACTAGCTCCTACAATGAGCAGTTCTTC
CDR3 protein: CASSPLYSTSSYNEQFF

D gene: .
clone size: .
V gene: TRBV2
J gene: TRBJ1-5
CDR3 DNA: TGTGCCAGCAGGGGGAGGGGGGCATACCAGCCCCAGCATTTT
CDR3 protein: CASRGRGAYQPQHF

D gene: TRBD2
clone size: .
V gene: TRBV19
J gene: TRBJ2-1
CDR3 DNA: TGTGCCAGTAGTATGGGTAGGCGGGAGGGGCGTTTACAGCAGTTCTTC
CDR3 protein: CASSMGRREGRLQQFF

D gene: TRBD1
clone size: .
V gene: TRBV6-1
J gene: TRBJ1-2
CDR3 DNA: TGTGCCAGCAGTGACAAAATATATAGGACAGGGAGTAACTATGGCTACACCTTC
CDR3 protein: CASSDKIYRTGSNYGYTF

D gene: TRBD2
clone size: .
V gene: TRBV5-1
J gene: TRBJ2-5
CDR3 DNA: TGCGCCAGCAGCTATGGGACTAGCGGGAGGATGGAGACCCAGTACTTC
CDR3 protein: CASSYGTSGRMETQYF

D gene: TRBD2
clone size: once
V gene: TRBV9
J gene: TRBJ2-1
CDR3 DNA: TGTGCCAGCAGCGTCATAGCGGGGGGGCCAAGTGAGCAGTTCTTC
CDR3 protein: CASSVIAGGPSEQFF

D gene: .
clone size: .
V gene: TRBV6-6
J gene: TRBJ2-6
CDR3 DNA: TGTGCCAGCAGTTTACAAAGCTCTGGGGCCAACGTCCTGACTTTC
CDR3 protein: CASSLQSSGANVLTF

D gene: .
clone size: .
V gene: TRBV7-2
J gene: TRBJ2-1
CDR3 DNA: TGTGCCAGCAGCTTTCAACTAGAGCGGGCTACTTTCTTC
CDR3 protein: CASSFQLERATFF

D gene: .
clone size: .
V gene: TRBV28
J gene: TRBJ1-2
CDR3 DNA: TGTGCCAGCACACAGGCAGGAAACTATGGCTACACCTTC
CDR3 protein: CASTQAGNYGYTF

D gene: .
clone size: .
V gene: TRBV7-2
J gene: TRBJ2-1
CDR3 DNA: TGTGCCAGCAGCCTCGCCCCGGGTGGGAACAATGAGCAGTTCTTC
CDR3 protein: CASSLAPGGNNEQFF

D gene: TRBD1
clone size: .
V gene: TRBV5-6
J gene: TRBJ1-5
CDR3 DNA: TGTGCCAGCAGCCAAAAGACAGGGATGGGCAATCAGCCCCAGCATTTT
CDR3 protein: CASSQKTGMGNQPQHF

D gene: TRBD1
clone size: .
V gene: TRBV6-6
J gene: TRBJ1-5
CDR3 DNA: TGTGCCAGCAGCCCCCGGGACAGGACTAATCAGCCCCAGCATTTT
CDR3 protein: CASSPRDRTNQPQHF

D gene: TRBD1
clone size: once
V gene: TRBV7-6
J gene: TRBJ1-6
CDR3 DNA: TGTGCCAGCAGCCCCAGGGGGCTAGGCTATAATTCACCCCTCCACTTT
CDR3 protein: CASSPRGLGYNSPLHF

D gene: .
clone size: .
V gene: TRBV19
J gene: TRBJ1-2
CDR3 DNA: TGTGCCAGTACCCTTAGATTAGGTGGCGGCTACACCTTC
CDR3 protein: CASTLRLGGGYTF

D gene: TRBD1
clone size: .
V gene: TRBV3-1/TRBV3-2
J gene: TRBJ2-3
CDR3 DNA: TGTGCCAGCAGCCTTGGGACAGGACGAGGGAATACGCAGTATTTT
CDR3 protein: CASSLGTGRGNTQYF

D gene: .
clone size: .
V gene: TRBV28
J gene: TRBJ1-5
CDR3 DNA: TGTGCCAGCAGTGCACAGGGAAAGCCCCAGCATTTT
CDR3 protein: CASSAQGKPQHF

D gene: .
clone size: .
V gene: TRBV12-3/TRBV12-4
J gene: TRBJ2-5
CDR3 DNA: TGTGCCAGCAGGAGTCAAGAAACCCAGTACTTC
CDR3 protein: CASRSQETQYF

D gene: TRBD2
clone size: .
V gene: TRBV7-2
J gene: TRBJ2-1
CDR3 DNA: TGTGCCAGGCTAGCGGGAAAGAATGAGCAGTTCTTC
CDR3 protein: CARLAGKNEQFF

D gene: .
clone size: .
V gene: TRBV18
J gene: TRBJ2-7
CDR3 DNA: TGTGCCAGCTCACCACCCCTTCGGGTCTACGAGCAGTACTTC
CDR3 protein: CASSPPLRVYEQYF

D gene: .
clone size: .
V gene: TRBV24-1
J gene: TRBJ2-1
CDR3 DNA: TGTGCCACCAGTGACTATGGACAGAATGAGCAGTTCTTC
CDR3 protein: CATSDYGQNEQFF

D gene: .
clone size: once
V gene: TRBV27
J gene: TRBJ2-1
CDR3 DNA: TGTGCCAGCAGTACCTCGGCCCTGCCGAACAATGAGCAGTTCTTC
CDR3 protein: CASSTSALPNNEQFF

D gene: TRBD1
clone size: .
V gene: TRBV7-9
J gene: TRBJ1-1
CDR3 DNA: TGTGCCAGCAGCCCCCGGGGGTCAGGGGGCAATGAAGCTTTCTTT
CDR3 protein: CASSPRGSGGNEAFF

D gene: .
clone size: .
V gene: TRBV12-3/TRBV12-4
J gene: TRBJ1-3
CDR3 DNA: TGTGCCAGCAGTTTAAGCCGCGGAAACACCATATATTTT
CDR3 protein: CASSLSRGNTIYF

D gene: TRBD1
clone size: .
V gene: TRBV27
J gene: TRBJ1-2
CDR3 DNA: TGTGCCAGCAGTTACGGACAGGGACCATATGGCTACACCTTC
CDR3 protein: CASSYGQGPYGYTF

D gene: .
clone size: few
V gene: TRBV5-1
J gene: TRBJ2-7
CDR3 DNA: TGCGCCAGCAGCTTTCAGGGGTACGAGCAGTACTTC
CDR3 protein: CASSFQGYEQYF

D gene: .
clone size: .
V gene: TRBV6-5
J gene: TRBJ1-3
CDR3 DNA: TGTGCCAGCAGTAACCTGATAGACACCATATATTTT
CDR3 protein: CASSNLIDTIYF

D gene: TRBD1
clone size: once
V gene: TRBV5-8
J gene: TRBJ1-2
CDR3 DNA: TGTGCCAGCAGTTTGGACAGGGGCTTTGGCTATGGCTACACCTTC
CDR3 protein: CASSLDRGFGYGYTF

D gene: TRBD2
clone size: .
V gene: TRBV7-9
J gene: TRBJ2-1
CDR3 DNA: TGTGCCAGCAGCGCAAAACTAGCGGGAGCTGTAAATGAGCAGTTCTTC
CDR3 protein: CASSAKLAGAVNEQFF

D gene: .
clone size: .
V gene: TRBV19
J gene: TRBJ1-1
CDR3 DNA: TGTGCCAGTAGTTCGTCTCCCCGGGGCACTGAAGCTTTCTTT
CDR3 protein: CASSSSPRGTEAFF

D gene: TRBD2
clone size: .
V gene: TRBV19
J gene: TRBJ2-3
CDR3 DNA: TGTGCCAGTATAGGGACTAGGATCACAGATACGCAGTATTTT
CDR3 protein: CASIGTRITDTQYF

D gene: TRBD1
clone size: .
V gene: TRBV11-3
J gene: TRBJ2-2
CDR3 DNA: TGTGCCAGCAGCAGACAGGGCCTGAACACCGGGGAGCTGTTTTTT
CDR3 protein: CASSRQGLNTGELFF

D gene: TRBD1
clone size: .
V gene: TRBV18
J gene: TRBJ1-2
CDR3 DNA: TGTGCCAGCTCGTCGGGACAGGGGCAGGTTGGCTACACCTTC
CDR3 protein: CASSSGQGQVGYTF

D gene: TRBD2
clone size: .
V gene: TRBV19
J gene: TRBJ2-2
CDR3 DNA: TGTGCCAGTAGTATCATCCCAGGCCTAGCGGGAGTAGGGGAGCTGTTTTTT
CDR3 protein: CASSIIPGLAGVGELFF

D gene: .
clone size: .
V gene: TRBV29-1
J gene: TRBJ1-1
CDR3 DNA: TGCAGCGCAAACTACCGGGACACCGTAGACATGAACACTGAAGCTTTCTTT
CDR3 protein: CSANYRDTVDMNTEAFF

D gene: .
clone size: .
V gene: TRBV18
J gene: TRBJ1-4
CDR3 DNA: TGTGCCAGCTCACCACCGATCCTGGAAAAACTGTTTTTT
CDR3 protein: CASSPPILEKLFF

D gene: .
clone size: .
V gene: TRBV19
J gene: TRBJ1-5
CDR3 DNA: TGTGCCAGTAGAACCGGGGGTCAGCCCCAGCATTTT
CDR3 protein: CASRTGGQPQHF

D gene: .
clone size: .
V gene: TRBV11-2
J gene: TRBJ1-1
CDR3 DNA: TGTGCCAGCAGCTTAAGAACCGCAACTGAAGCTTTCTTT
CDR3 protein: CASSLRTATEAFF

D gene: .
clone size: once
V gene: TRBV2
J gene: TRBJ1-1
CDR3 DNA: TGTGCCAGCAGTGAAACAACTGAAGCTTTCTTT
CDR3 protein: CASSETTEAFF

D gene: TRBD1
clone size: .
V gene: TRBV2
J gene: TRBJ2-5
CDR3 DNA: TGTGCCAGCAGATCCGGACAGGGAGAAAGGGAGACCCAGTACTTC
CDR3 protein: CASRSGQGERETQYF

D gene: .
clone size: .
V gene: TRBV4-3
J gene: TRBJ1-1
CDR3 DNA: TGCGCCAGCAGCCAAGGTCCCACGAACACTGAAGCTTTCTTT
CDR3 protein: CASSQGPTNTEAFF

D gene: .
clone size: .
V gene: TRBV7-9
J gene: TRBJ2-3
CDR3 DNA: TGTGCCAGCAGTTTCACAGATACGCAGTATTTT
CDR3 protein: CASSFTDTQYF

D gene: .
clone size: .
V gene: TRBV12-3/TRBV12-4
J gene: TRBJ1-1
CDR3 DNA: TGTGCCAGCAGTTCCAGGGGAAGGACTGAAGCTTTCTTT
CDR3 protein: CASSSRGRTEAFF

D gene: .
clone size: .
V gene: TRBV18
J gene: TRBJ1-1
CDR3 DNA: TGTGCCAGCTCACCACCGAGACAATCAAACACTGAAGCTTTCTTT
CDR3 protein: CASSPPRQSNTEAFF

D gene: .
clone size: .
V gene: TRBV7-9
J gene: TRBJ1-2
CDR3 DNA: TGTGCCAGCAGCTTAGTAGGGGCGCCCAGTGGTGGCTACACCTTC
CDR3 protein: CASSLVGAPSGGYTF

D gene: .
clone size: .
V gene: TRBV4-2
J gene: TRBJ1-1
CDR3 DNA: TGTGCCAGCAGCCAAGGGGTCTTGAACACTGAAGCTTTCTTT
CDR3 protein: CASSQGVLNTEAFF

D gene: TRBD1
clone size: .
V gene: TRBV19
J gene: TRBJ1-2
CDR3 DNA: TGTGCCAGTAGTCCCACACAGGGGGGGCCATCCAACTATGGCTACACCTTC
CDR3 protein: CASSPTQGGPSNYGYTF

D gene: .
clone size: .
V gene: TRBV11-2
J gene: TRBJ1-2
CDR3 DNA: TGTGCCAGCAGCCCGGACAGTAACTATGGCTACACCTTC
CDR3 protein: CASSPDSNYGYTF

D gene: .
clone size: once
V gene: TRBV2
J gene: TRBJ2-2
CDR3 DNA: TGTGCCAGCAGTCCACGGACGAGAAGCACCGGGGAGCTGTTTTTT
CDR3 protein: CASSPRTRSTGELFF

D gene: .
clone size: .
V gene: TRBV19
J gene: TRBJ1-4
CDR3 DNA: TGTGCCAGTAGTACGACTTCAGGGAGTCGTCGCGAAAAACTGTTTTTT
CDR3 protein: CASSTTSGSRREKLFF

D gene: .
clone size: .
V gene: TRBV18
J gene: TRBJ1-1
CDR3 DNA: TGTGCCAGCTCACCCCTGGGGGTGAACACTGAAGCTTTCTTT
CDR3 protein: CASSPLGVNTEAFF

D gene: TRBD1
clone size: .
V gene: TRBV4-1
J gene: TRBJ2-1
CDR3 DNA: TGCGCCAGCAGCCAGCCCTTGGGAGACAGGGCGAATGAGCAGTTCTTC
CDR3 protein: CASSQPLGDRANEQFF

D gene: .
clone size: .
V gene: TRBV18
J gene: TRBJ1-1
CDR3 DNA: TGTGCCACCCTACCCCGGGGAGGGGAGGCTGAAGCTTTCTTT
CDR3 protein: CATLPRGGEAEAFF

D gene: TRBD1
clone size: .
V gene: TRBV10-3
J gene: TRBJ1-1
CDR3 DNA: TGTGCCATCAGTGAGCCGACAGGGGCTGAAGCTTTCTTT
CDR3 protein: CAISEPTGAEAFF

D gene: .
clone size: once
V gene: TRBV18
J gene: TRBJ1-2
CDR3 DNA: TGTGCCAGCTCACCATCATTCTCAGGAGATGTTGGCTACACCTTC
CDR3 protein: CASSPSFSGDVGYTF